Listed below are T cell receptor beta chains from one sample, sequenced in a study of multiple sclerosis patients with progressive multifocal leukoencephalopathy. Measured with immunoSEQ multiplex PCR; TCRdb has only the in-frame clones, and not every one. In the table there are 25,000 to 35,000 clones, over 85% of which are singletons. The starting material was PBMCs, obtained from a patient treated with natalizumab. These receptors were obtained from a human donor with multiple sclerosis. CDR3s include the opening cysteine and the closing phenylalanine or tryptophan. A D gene is named only where the DNA matches it firmly.

NA TRBJ2-1 14 TRBV11-2 CASSLEGPYNEQFF
TRBD1 TRBJ1-1 16 TRBV5-1 CASSEGQAGWNTEAFF
NA TRBJ1-2 14 TRBV7-9 CASSPSFPGGGYTF
NA TRBJ1-2 12 TRBV19 CASKARAGGYTF
NA TRBJ1-1 14 TRBV18 CASSPPSIQAEAFF
TRBD2 TRBJ2-1 15 TRBV4-3 CASSPRRGVYNEQFF
NA TRBJ1-1 15 TRBV2 CASSRWGTMNTEAFF
NA TRBJ2-2 14 TRBV7-2 CASSLAPLTGELFF
TRBD1 TRBJ1-1 16 TRBV5-8 CASSLGDRGAGTEAFF
TRBD1 TRBJ2-7 13 TRBV7-2 CASSNPADRAGYF
NA TRBJ1-2 14 TRBV29-1 CSVDGTPSNYGYTF
TRBD2 TRBJ2-1 16 TRBV19 CASSIGTSGIYNEQFF
TRBD1 TRBJ2-7 18 TRBV29-1 CSVLSRGKSPTLDYEQYF
NA TRBJ1-5 14 TRBV19 CASSMAISNQPQHF
NA TRBJ2-7 15 TRBV5-4 CASSPRRGLAYEQYF
NA TRBJ1-1 15 TRBV2 CASSEFGGAGTEAFF
NA TRBJ2-1 14 TRBV6-5 CATGLRSSYNEQFF
NA TRBJ2-5 13 TRBV7-6 CASSLAVEQTQYF
NA TRBJ2-1 16 TRBV18 CASSPLARGLDNEQFF
NA TRBJ2-3 15 TRBV11-2 CASSSSRGGTDTQYF
TRBD1 TRBJ1-1 14 TRBV6-6 CASSPGRGISEAFF
NA TRBJ1-5 15 TRBV28 CASSPPQGGNQPQHF
TRBD2 NA 16 TRBV28 CASSSPGSGSSYEQYF
TRBD1 TRBJ1-2 11 TRBV6-6 CATQGAWGYTF
TRBD1 TRBJ1-4 16 TRBV30 CAWRPAPGGIIEKLFF
TRBD2 TRBJ2-1 15 TRBV5-1 CASSLEVLAGGEEFF
NA TRBJ1-4 14 TRBV27 CASSLAGANEKLFF
NA TRBJ2-7 12 TRBV6-5 CASSPGTYEQYF
NA TRBJ2-3 11 TRBV30 CAWRRFDTQYF
NA TRBJ1-4 16 TRBV7-8 CASSLVSYPPNEKLFF
TRBD2 TRBJ2-5 17 TRBV5-4 CASSWGTSGRAMETQYF
NA TRBJ2-5 11 TRBV29-1 CSVAGKETQYF
NA TRBJ2-1 14 TRBV9 CASSVGGSYNEQFF
NA TRBJ1-1 13 TRBV6-4 CASSAIRGTEAFF
NA TRBJ1-1 16 TRBV27 CASSSPITGTNTEAFF
TRBD2 TRBJ2-2 19 TRBV5-5 CASSLFSGTSGSTTGELFF
NA TRBJ2-7 15 TRBV18 CASSPPGQGPYEQYF
NA TRBJ1-1 13 TRBV9 CASSVARNTEAFF
TRBD1 NA 15 TRBV4-3 CASSQERQGAYEQYF
TRBD1 TRBJ2-6 18 TRBV18 CASSPQGTGSSGANVLTF
NA TRBJ1-1 14 TRBV6-6 CASLRSQADTEAFF
NA TRBJ1-2 11 TRBV20-1 CSANPGDGYTF
TRBD1 TRBJ2-3 16 TRBV9 CASSRPTGGTGDTQYF
NA TRBJ2-2 11 TRBV27 CATQKAGELFF
TRBD2 TRBJ2-1 13 TRBV10-1 CASSGGLLAEQFF
TRBD1 TRBJ1-2 15 TRBV9 CASSPRDRTDYGYTF
NA TRBJ1-6 14 TRBV7-6 CASSPVIGNSPLHF
NA TRBJ1-5 12 TRBV5-6 CASSRGNQPQHF
NA TRBJ2-1 12 TRBV6-5 CASSYGGSEQFF
TRBD1 TRBJ1-2 16 TRBV27 CASSSVQGAWEHGYTF
TRBD1 TRBJ2-7 15 TRBV6-5 CASRSGAQGAYEQYF
NA TRBJ2-3 13 TRBV29-1 CSAGQALTDTQYF
TRBD1 TRBJ2-7 16 TRBV4-1 CASSQGWGTASYEQYF
NA TRBJ2-1 11 TRBV29-1 CSVFGVNEQFF
NA TRBJ1-1 14 TRBV19 CASTERGRNTEAFF